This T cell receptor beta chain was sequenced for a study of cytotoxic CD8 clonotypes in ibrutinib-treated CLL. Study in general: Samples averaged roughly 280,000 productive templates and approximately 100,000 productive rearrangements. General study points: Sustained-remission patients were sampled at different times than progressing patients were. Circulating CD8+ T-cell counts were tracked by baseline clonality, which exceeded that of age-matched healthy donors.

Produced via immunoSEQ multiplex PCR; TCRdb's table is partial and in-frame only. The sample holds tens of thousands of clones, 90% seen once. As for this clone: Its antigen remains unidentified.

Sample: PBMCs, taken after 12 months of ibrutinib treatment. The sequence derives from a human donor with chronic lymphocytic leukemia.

The CDR3 region is CASSFLGTSNTGELFF. The CDR3, as DNA: TGTGCCAGCAGTTTCCTCGGGACCTCGAACACCGGGGAGCTGTTTTTT. The genes are TRBV27 and TRBJ2-2; perhaps D is TRBD1 or TRBD2 (5 bases each). Trimming shortened V by 3 bases and J by 0 bases, and 11 bases separated the two germline ends. The germline V gene has CDR1 MNHEY and CDR2 SMNVEV (reference sequence). This CDR3 is 16 amino acids long.